A selection of T cell receptor beta chains follows, all from one sample in a study of technical replicates of blood from a few donors. Profiling relied on immunoSEQ multiplex PCR, and the TCRdb table lists in-frame clones only, not all of them. The table includes tens of thousands of clones, about 94% detected once. Sequenced sample: T cells isolated from PBMCs. The receptors stem from a human donor in good health. Each CDR3 is given with its conserved first and last residue. D genes are given only for firm matches. Some rows mark clone size as missing; the rest say once, few, many or name a class of expanded clone.

abundance: .; j_gene: TRBJ2-3; v_gene: TRBV6-1; d_gene: TRBD1; CDR3aa: CASKLRPGGDTQYF; CDR3nt: TGTGCCAGCAAGCTACGACCAGGGGGAGATACGCAGTATTTT
abundance: .; j_gene: TRBJ2-7; v_gene: TRBV4-2; d_gene: TRBD2; CDR3aa: CASSRTLAGAAPSYEQYF; CDR3nt: TGTGCCAGCAGCCGTACACTAGCGGGGGCCGCGCCTTCCTACGAGCAGTACTTC
abundance: few; j_gene: TRBJ1-5; v_gene: TRBV5-1; d_gene: .; CDR3aa: CASSLMTGSNQPQHF; CDR3nt: TGCGCCAGCAGCTTAATGACAGGTAGCAATCAGCCCCAGCATTTT
abundance: few; j_gene: TRBJ2-5; v_gene: TRBV18; d_gene: TRBD2; CDR3aa: CASSGTSGSVEGTETQYF; CDR3nt: TGTGCCAGCTCTGGGACTAGCGGGAGCGTGGAAGGGACAGAGACCCAGTACTTC
abundance: .; j_gene: TRBJ2-1; v_gene: TRBV2; d_gene: TRBD2; CDR3aa: CASSPSSGRFPYNEQFF; CDR3nt: TGTGCCAGCAGTCCCTCTAGCGGGAGGTTCCCCTACAATGAGCAGTTCTTC
abundance: .; j_gene: TRBJ1-3; v_gene: TRBV7-9; d_gene: TRBD1; CDR3aa: CAIYGGTGLGDFGNTIYF; CDR3nt: TGTGCCATCTACGGAGGGACAGGGCTTGGCGACTTCGGAAACACCATATATTTT
abundance: .; j_gene: TRBJ2-3; v_gene: TRBV5-1; d_gene: TRBD1; CDR3aa: CASSLAGTGGTDTQYF; CDR3nt: TGCGCCAGCAGCTTGGCCGGGACAGGGGGCACAGATACGCAGTATTTT
abundance: .; j_gene: TRBJ1-1; v_gene: TRBV7-9; d_gene: .; CDR3aa: CASSRNTGNTEAFF; CDR3nt: TGTGCCAGCAGCCGCAATACGGGGAACACTGAAGCTTTCTTT
abundance: .; j_gene: TRBJ1-4; v_gene: TRBV29-1; d_gene: TRBD1; CDR3aa: CSAKPTGTAYNEKLFF; CDR3nt: TGCAGCGCTAAGCCGACAGGGACGGCTTATAATGAAAAACTGTTTTTT
abundance: once; j_gene: TRBJ2-5; v_gene: TRBV9; d_gene: .; CDR3aa: CASSVGGGETQYF; CDR3nt: TGTGCCAGCAGCGTAGGGGGCGGAGAGACCCAGTACTTC
abundance: .; j_gene: TRBJ1-1; v_gene: TRBV4-1; d_gene: TRBD1; CDR3aa: CASTSLQGAGTEAFF; CDR3nt: TGCGCCAGCACCTCCCTACAGGGGGCTGGGACTGAAGCTTTCTTT
abundance: once; j_gene: TRBJ2-5; v_gene: TRBV7-9; d_gene: TRBD2; CDR3aa: CASSLLSGQETQYF; CDR3nt: TGTGCCAGCAGCTTACTTAGCGGGCAAGAGACCCAGTACTTC
abundance: few; j_gene: TRBJ2-5; v_gene: TRBV19; d_gene: TRBD2; CDR3aa: CASSTGGGVGSETQYF; CDR3nt: TGTGCCAGTAGTACGGGAGGGGGAGTCGGTTCGGAGACCCAGTACTTC
abundance: .; j_gene: TRBJ2-1; v_gene: TRBV7-2; d_gene: .; CDR3aa: CASSLDVRHANEQFF; CDR3nt: TGTGCCAGCAGCTTAGACGTCCGACACGCCAATGAGCAGTTCTTC
abundance: .; j_gene: TRBJ1-2; v_gene: TRBV6-1; d_gene: .; CDR3aa: CARLRRTGHLYGYTF; CDR3nt: TGTGCCAGACTACGACGAACGGGACACCTTTATGGCTACACCTTC
abundance: .; j_gene: TRBJ2-1; v_gene: TRBV28; d_gene: TRBD2; CDR3aa: CASSFLAGDNEQFF; CDR3nt: TGTGCCAGCAGTTTCTTGGCGGGAGACAATGAGCAGTTCTTC
abundance: .; j_gene: TRBJ1-4; v_gene: TRBV15; d_gene: .; CDR3aa: CATSRVLWGLGTNEKLFF; CDR3nt: TGTGCCACCAGCAGAGTCCTCTGGGGGCTGGGAACTAATGAAAAACTGTTTTTT
abundance: .; j_gene: TRBJ1-2; v_gene: TRBV5-6; d_gene: TRBD1; CDR3aa: CASSLQGDYGYTF; CDR3nt: TGTGCCAGCAGCTTACAGGGGGACTATGGCTACACCTTC
abundance: .; j_gene: TRBJ2-1; v_gene: TRBV19; d_gene: .; CDR3aa: CASSIASPLSTGSYNEQFF; CDR3nt: TGTGCCAGTAGTATAGCCTCCCCCCTCTCTACGGGCTCCTACAATGAGCAGTTCTTC
abundance: .; j_gene: TRBJ2-6; v_gene: TRBV6-1; d_gene: TRBD1; CDR3aa: CASSGRQGPGANVLTF; CDR3nt: TGTGCCAGCAGTGGAAGACAGGGCCCTGGGGCCAACGTCCTGACTTTC
abundance: .; j_gene: TRBJ1-5; v_gene: TRBV7-8; d_gene: TRBD1; CDR3aa: CASSLAVTGVNQPQHF; CDR3nt: TGTGCCAGCAGCTTAGCTGTGACAGGGGTCAATCAGCCCCAGCATTTT
abundance: .; j_gene: TRBJ2-7; v_gene: TRBV7-9; d_gene: TRBD2; CDR3aa: CASSTGLAGDKQYF; CDR3nt: TGTGCCAGCAGCACGGGACTAGCGGGAGACAAGCAGTACTTC
abundance: .; j_gene: TRBJ2-1; v_gene: TRBV4-1; d_gene: .; CDR3aa: CASSQDLAGISYNEQFF; CDR3nt: TGCGCCAGCAGCCAAGATCTTGCGGGGATCTCCTACAATGAGCAGTTCTTC
abundance: .; j_gene: TRBJ1-3; v_gene: TRBV29-1; d_gene: .; CDR3aa: CSVVRDIGNTIYF; CDR3nt: TGCAGCGTTGTACGGGACATAGGAAACACCATATATTTT
abundance: .; j_gene: TRBJ2-1; v_gene: TRBV19; d_gene: .; CDR3aa: CASSTDWYDEQFF; CDR3nt: TGTGCCAGTAGTACCGACTGGTACGATGAGCAGTTCTTC
abundance: .; j_gene: TRBJ1-5; v_gene: TRBV6-6; d_gene: TRBD1; CDR3aa: CASSTNRGDQPQHF; CDR3nt: TGTGCCAGCAGTACAAACAGGGGGGATCAGCCCCAGCATTTT
abundance: .; j_gene: TRBJ2-7; v_gene: TRBV15; d_gene: TRBD1; CDR3aa: CATSRDRDRYEQYF; CDR3nt: TGTGCCACCAGCAGAGATCGGGACAGATACGAGCAGTACTTC
abundance: .; j_gene: TRBJ2-7; v_gene: TRBV29-1; d_gene: TRBD1; CDR3aa: CSAAPTGTAVYEQYF; CDR3nt: TGCAGCGCAGCACCGACAGGGACCGCCGTCTACGAGCAGTACTTC
abundance: .; j_gene: TRBJ2-2; v_gene: TRBV7-6; d_gene: TRBD2; CDR3aa: CASSAGAGGPYGELFF; CDR3nt: TGTGCCAGCAGCGCCGGAGCGGGAGGGCCTTACGGGGAGCTGTTTTTT
abundance: .; j_gene: TRBJ2-7; v_gene: TRBV13; d_gene: TRBD2; CDR3aa: CASSDQLGTSGRVIYEQYF; CDR3nt: TGTGCCAGCAGCGACCAACTAGGGACTAGCGGGAGGGTTATCTACGAGCAGTACTTC
abundance: .; j_gene: TRBJ2-6; v_gene: TRBV19; d_gene: TRBD2; CDR3aa: CASTDTAQRGGTGANVLTF; CDR3nt: TGTGCCAGTACAGATACCGCCCAGCGGGGGGGCACTGGGGCCAACGTCCTGACTTTC
abundance: .; j_gene: TRBJ2-2; v_gene: TRBV7-2; d_gene: .; CDR3aa: CASSLDRFPGELFF; CDR3nt: TGTGCCAGCAGCCTCGACAGGTTCCCCGGGGAGCTGTTTTTT
abundance: .; j_gene: TRBJ1-1; v_gene: TRBV7-8; d_gene: TRBD1; CDR3aa: CASSLVQGATEAFF; CDR3nt: TGTGCCAGCAGCTTAGTTCAGGGGGCCACTGAAGCTTTCTTT
abundance: .; j_gene: TRBJ2-1; v_gene: TRBV25-1; d_gene: .; CDR3aa: CASSAYNEQFF; CDR3nt: TGTGCCAGCAGTGCTTACAATGAGCAGTTCTTC
abundance: .; j_gene: TRBJ1-2; v_gene: TRBV5-5; d_gene: .; CDR3aa: CASSGYMKGQDGYTF; CDR3nt: TGTGCCAGCAGCGGATATATGAAGGGGCAGGATGGCTACACCTTC
abundance: once; j_gene: TRBJ2-2; v_gene: TRBV27; d_gene: .; CDR3aa: CASSPYIRGTGELFF; CDR3nt: TGTGCCAGCAGTCCCTACATAAGGGGCACCGGGGAGCTGTTTTTT
abundance: .; j_gene: TRBJ2-1; v_gene: TRBV28; d_gene: .; CDR3aa: CASVGGELNYNEQFF; CDR3nt: TGTGCCAGCGTAGGGGGGGAGTTAAACTACAATGAGCAGTTCTTC
abundance: .; j_gene: TRBJ2-7; v_gene: TRBV19; d_gene: TRBD2; CDR3aa: CAIGGGKSYEQYF; CDR3nt: TGTGCCATCGGGGGGGGCAAGTCCTACGAGCAGTACTTC
abundance: once; j_gene: TRBJ2-1; v_gene: TRBV27; d_gene: TRBD2; CDR3aa: CASSSGTSGPSYNEQFF; CDR3nt: TGTGCCAGCAGTTCCGGGACTAGCGGGCCGTCCTACAATGAGCAGTTCTTC
abundance: .; j_gene: TRBJ2-7; v_gene: TRBV19; d_gene: TRBD1; CDR3aa: CASSVQTGELYEQYF; CDR3nt: TGTGCCAGTAGTGTTCAGACAGGGGAACTCTACGAGCAGTACTTC
abundance: .; j_gene: TRBJ2-7; v_gene: TRBV4-1; d_gene: TRBD2; CDR3aa: CASSQVPSGGSYEQYF; CDR3nt: TGCGCCAGCAGCCAAGTCCCTAGCGGGGGTTCCTACGAGCAGTACTTC
abundance: .; j_gene: TRBJ2-7; v_gene: TRBV7-9; d_gene: .; CDR3aa: CASSFAGSYEQYF; CDR3nt: TGTGCCAGCAGCTTCGCCGGTTCCTACGAGCAGTACTTC
abundance: .; j_gene: TRBJ2-5; v_gene: TRBV2; d_gene: TRBD2; CDR3aa: CASRWGSGGIQETQYF; CDR3nt: TGTGCCAGCAGATGGGGTAGCGGGGGTATTCAAGAGACCCAGTACTTC
abundance: .; j_gene: TRBJ2-7; v_gene: TRBV7-9; d_gene: TRBD2; CDR3aa: CASSSGGGTRRGEQYF; CDR3nt: TGTGCCAGCAGCAGTGGGGGGGGGACCCGCCGGGGAGAGCAGTACTTC
abundance: .; j_gene: TRBJ2-1; v_gene: TRBV7-9; d_gene: TRBD1; CDR3aa: CASRTGGGYNEQFF; CDR3nt: TGTGCCAGCAGAACAGGGGGTGGCTACAATGAGCAGTTCTTC
abundance: .; j_gene: TRBJ1-1; v_gene: TRBV19; d_gene: .; CDR3aa: CASSSGGVNTEAFF; CDR3nt: TGTGCCAGTAGTTCTGGGGGGGTCAACACTGAAGCTTTCTTT
abundance: .; j_gene: TRBJ1-1; v_gene: TRBV7-9; d_gene: .; CDR3aa: CASSFGGVQAFF; CDR3nt: TGTGCCAGCAGCTTTGGCGGGGTACAAGCTTTCTTT
abundance: .; j_gene: TRBJ2-7; v_gene: TRBV2; d_gene: TRBD2; CDR3aa: CATKSGSASYEQYF; CDR3nt: TGTGCCACCAAGAGCGGGAGCGCCTCCTACGAGCAGTACTTC
abundance: .; j_gene: TRBJ2-5; v_gene: TRBV2; d_gene: TRBD2; CDR3aa: CASSTGGALRYF; CDR3nt: TGTGCCAGCAGTACCGGGGGGGCCCTTCGGTACTTC
abundance: .; j_gene: TRBJ1-2; v_gene: TRBV11-2; d_gene: TRBD1; CDR3aa: CASSGYRGNGYTF; CDR3nt: TGTGCCAGCAGCGGCTACAGGGGAAACGGCTACACCTTC
abundance: .; j_gene: TRBJ2-6; v_gene: TRBV18; d_gene: .; CDR3aa: CASSPPGSGANVLTF; CDR3nt: TGTGCCAGCTCACCGCCGGGCTCTGGGGCCAACGTCCTGACTTTC
abundance: .; j_gene: TRBJ2-5; v_gene: TRBV29-1; d_gene: .; CDR3aa: CSGRRQETQYF; CDR3nt: TGCAGCGGTAGGAGGCAAGAGACCCAGTACTTC
abundance: .; j_gene: TRBJ1-5; v_gene: TRBV2; d_gene: TRBD1; CDR3aa: CASSDVRQGPIQPQHF; CDR3nt: TGTGCCAGCAGTGATGTGAGACAGGGACCCATTCAGCCCCAGCATTTT